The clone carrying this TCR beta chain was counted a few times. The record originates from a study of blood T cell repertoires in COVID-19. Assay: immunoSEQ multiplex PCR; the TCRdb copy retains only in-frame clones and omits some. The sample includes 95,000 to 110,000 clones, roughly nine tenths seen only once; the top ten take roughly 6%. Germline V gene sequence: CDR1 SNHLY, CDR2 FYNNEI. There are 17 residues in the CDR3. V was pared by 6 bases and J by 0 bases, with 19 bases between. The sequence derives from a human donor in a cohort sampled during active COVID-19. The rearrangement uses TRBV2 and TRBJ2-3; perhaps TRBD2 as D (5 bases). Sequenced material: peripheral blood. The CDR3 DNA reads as TGTGCCAGCAGGGTAAACTTATTAGCGTCTAGCACAGATACGCAGTATTTT. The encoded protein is CASRVNLLASSTDTQYF.